The clone carrying this T cell receptor beta chain was counted a few times. This CDR3 contains 14 residues. J was trimmed by 6 bases and V by 2 bases; bases with no gene match: 5. Germline CDR1 is LGHNT and CDR2 is FRNRAP. This sample was taken from a study of blood T cells in healthy people across ages. Combining a sample-barcoded 5' primer with a J-beta primer mix, a second PCR ran for roughly 7 to 12 cycles. TCRdb reanalysed the 5' RACE reads using MiXCR and keeps one entry per CDR3 protein. This table holds around 790,000 distinct CDR3 sequences, 44% found once. The chain joins TRBV12-5 to TRBJ2-3, with 7 positions matching TRBD1. Specimen: blood. This TCR derives from a man aged 60-69 years in good health. The CDR3 DNA reads TGTGCTAGTGGTTTGACCTCCAGGGGGGATACGCAGTATTTT. Residues: CASGLTSRGDTQYF.